Sequencing of this TCR beta chain was carried out in a study of a mutant IDH1 vaccine in newly diagnosed glioma. Study-level background: Therapy received beforehand was radiotherapy, temozolomide, or both, with most patients given both. Study-wide points: It seemed that pseudoprogression was not linked to changes in the top peripheral T cell clonotypes.

Germline-derived CDR1 and CDR2 are LGHNA and YNFKEQ. Trimming took off 2 bases at V and 2 bases at J, with 10 bases between the two ends. This CDR3 has 14 residues. Described time point: week 47, end of study. In every dose of vaccine, 300 ug of mutant IDH1 20-mer peptide was given alongside topical imiquimod. The patients were given eight vaccinations, one each in weeks 1, 3, 5, 7, 11, 15, 19 and 23. A word on this clone: Antigen specificity is unknown.

Generated by immunoSEQ multiplex PCR, the TCRdb table keeps only in-frame clones and is missing some. The data contain approximately 80,000 clones, more than 80% of them singletons. The sequence was collected from a man aged 35-49 years with glioma. V usage is TRBV4-2 and J usage is TRBJ2-7, with unresolved D. Sequencing was performed on PBMCs, taken from a glioma patient whose treatment included an IDH1 peptide vaccine. The CDR3 coding sequence is TGTGCCAGCAGCCAAACGGAAGGGCCCTACGAGCAGTACTTC. It yields the protein CASSQTEGPYEQYF.